This TCR beta chain was identified in a study of cytomegalovirus exposure and HLA in healthy donors. PCR primers comprised 60 Vbeta and 13 Jbeta primers. Data came from immunoSEQ multiplex PCR; TCRdb stores just in-frame clones and leaves some out. The profile shows over 120,000 clones, 9.7% of them singletons. Germline lookup yields CDR1 SGHVS and CDR2 FQNEAQ. Losses at the gene ends were 0 bases for V and 3 bases for J; bases not matched to a gene: 8. This CDR3 contains 16 residues. Input material: PBMCs. The source is a man aged 50 to 60 in good health and CMV-seronegative. V usage is TRBV7-8 and J usage is TRBJ2-7; 7 bases are shared with TRBD2. Written as DNA, the CDR3 is TGTGCCAGCAGCTTAGCGGGCCCTAGCGGTTACTACGAGCAGTACTTC. As protein: CASSLAGPSGYYEQYF.